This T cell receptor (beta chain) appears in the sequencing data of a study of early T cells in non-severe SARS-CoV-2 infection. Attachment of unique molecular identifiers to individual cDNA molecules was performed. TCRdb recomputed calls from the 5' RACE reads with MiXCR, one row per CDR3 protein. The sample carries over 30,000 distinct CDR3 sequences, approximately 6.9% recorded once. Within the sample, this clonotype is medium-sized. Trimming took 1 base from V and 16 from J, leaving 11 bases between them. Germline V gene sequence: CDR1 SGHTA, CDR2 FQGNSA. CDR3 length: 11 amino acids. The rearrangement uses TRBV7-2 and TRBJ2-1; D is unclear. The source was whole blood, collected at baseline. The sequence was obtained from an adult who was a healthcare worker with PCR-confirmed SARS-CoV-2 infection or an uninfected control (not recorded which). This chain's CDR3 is CASSLGRVVFF. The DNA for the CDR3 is TGTGCCAGCAGCTTAGGAAGAGTCGTCTTCTTC.